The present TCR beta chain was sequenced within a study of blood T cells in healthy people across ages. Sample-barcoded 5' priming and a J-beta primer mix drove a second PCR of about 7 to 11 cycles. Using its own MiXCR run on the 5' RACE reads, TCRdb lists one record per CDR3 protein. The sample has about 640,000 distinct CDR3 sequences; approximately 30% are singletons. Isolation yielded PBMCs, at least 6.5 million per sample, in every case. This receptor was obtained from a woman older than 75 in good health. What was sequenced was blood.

The CDR3 here is CASSAKGLQNEQFF. CDR3 coding DNA: TGCGCCAGCAGCGCGAAAGGCCTACAAAATGAGCAGTTCTTC. The J gene is TRBJ2-1, the V gene TRBV10-2, with D hard to call. This CDR3 is 14 amino acids long. The germline V gene encodes CDR1 WSHSY and CDR2 SAAADI. V shed 6 bases and J shed 7 bases, with 16 bases lying between them.